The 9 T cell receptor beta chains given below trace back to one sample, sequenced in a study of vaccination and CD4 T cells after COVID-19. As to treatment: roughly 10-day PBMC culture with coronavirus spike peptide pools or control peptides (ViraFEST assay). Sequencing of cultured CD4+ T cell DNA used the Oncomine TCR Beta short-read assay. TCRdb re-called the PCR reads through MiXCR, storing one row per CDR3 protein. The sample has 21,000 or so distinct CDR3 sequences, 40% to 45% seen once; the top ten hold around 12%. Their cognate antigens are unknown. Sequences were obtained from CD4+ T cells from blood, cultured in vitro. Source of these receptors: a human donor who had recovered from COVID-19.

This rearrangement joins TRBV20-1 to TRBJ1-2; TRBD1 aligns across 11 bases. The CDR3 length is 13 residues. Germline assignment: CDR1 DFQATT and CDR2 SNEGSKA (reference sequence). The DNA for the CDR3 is TGCAGCGGACAGGGGGCGCTTCGAGATGGCTACACCTTC. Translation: CSGQGALRDGYTF.

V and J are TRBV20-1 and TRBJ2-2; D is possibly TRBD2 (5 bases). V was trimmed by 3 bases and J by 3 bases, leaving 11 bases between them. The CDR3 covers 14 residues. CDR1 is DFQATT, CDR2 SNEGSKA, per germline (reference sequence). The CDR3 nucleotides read TGCAGTGCTAGGGAGGTTAGGCACACCGGGGAGCTGTTTTTT. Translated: CSAREVRHTGELFF.

The CDR3 DNA reads TGTGCCAGTAGTATAGAAGCGGGAGGGCTCAAGACCCAGTACTTC. Its protein is CASSIEAGGLKTQYF. The chain has TRBV19 and TRBJ2-5; 10 bases fit TRBD2. In germline, CDR1 is LNHDA, CDR2 SQIVND (reference sequence). V shed 0 bases, J shed 6 bases, and the junction held 4 bases outside the gene matches. This CDR3 region has 15 residues.

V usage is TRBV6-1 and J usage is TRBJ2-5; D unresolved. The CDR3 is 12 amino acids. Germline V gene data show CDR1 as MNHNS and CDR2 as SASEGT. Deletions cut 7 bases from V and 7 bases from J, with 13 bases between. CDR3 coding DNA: TGTGCCAGCAAACCCGAATGGGGGACCCAGTACTTC. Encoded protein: CASKPEWGTQYF.

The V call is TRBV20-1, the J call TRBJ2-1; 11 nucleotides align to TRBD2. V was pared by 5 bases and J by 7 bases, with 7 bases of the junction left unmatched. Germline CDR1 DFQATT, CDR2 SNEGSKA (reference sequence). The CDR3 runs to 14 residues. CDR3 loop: CSAHTSGSENEQFF. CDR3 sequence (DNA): TGCAGTGCTCATACTAGCGGGAGTGAGAATGAGCAGTTCTTC.

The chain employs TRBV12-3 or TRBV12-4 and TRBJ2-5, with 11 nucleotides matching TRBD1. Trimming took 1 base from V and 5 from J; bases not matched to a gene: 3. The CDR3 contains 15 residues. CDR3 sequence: CASSLGTGGGETQYF. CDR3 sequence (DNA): TGTGCCAGCAGTTTAGGGACAGGGGGCGGGGAGACCCAGTACTTC.

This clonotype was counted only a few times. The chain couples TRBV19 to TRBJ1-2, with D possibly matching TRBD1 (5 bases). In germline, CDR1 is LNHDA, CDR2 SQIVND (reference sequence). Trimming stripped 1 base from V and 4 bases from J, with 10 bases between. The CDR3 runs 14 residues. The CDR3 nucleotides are TGTGCCAGTAGTATAGGTACACAGGCCTATGGCTACACCTTC. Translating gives CASSIGTQAYGYTF.

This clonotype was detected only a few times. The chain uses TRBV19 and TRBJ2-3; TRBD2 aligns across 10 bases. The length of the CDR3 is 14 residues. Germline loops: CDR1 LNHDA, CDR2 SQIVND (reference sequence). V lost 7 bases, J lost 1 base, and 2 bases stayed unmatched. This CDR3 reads CASTLAGGTDTQYF. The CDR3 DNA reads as TGTGCCAGTACCCTAGCGGGGGGCACAGATACGCAGTATTTT.

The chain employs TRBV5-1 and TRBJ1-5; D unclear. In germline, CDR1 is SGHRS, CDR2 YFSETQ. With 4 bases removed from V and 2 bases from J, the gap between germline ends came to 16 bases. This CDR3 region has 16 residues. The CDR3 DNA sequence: TGCGCCAGCAGCCCGGGGATAGGACGAGGCAATCAGCCCCAGCATTTT. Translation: CASSPGIGRGNQPQHF.